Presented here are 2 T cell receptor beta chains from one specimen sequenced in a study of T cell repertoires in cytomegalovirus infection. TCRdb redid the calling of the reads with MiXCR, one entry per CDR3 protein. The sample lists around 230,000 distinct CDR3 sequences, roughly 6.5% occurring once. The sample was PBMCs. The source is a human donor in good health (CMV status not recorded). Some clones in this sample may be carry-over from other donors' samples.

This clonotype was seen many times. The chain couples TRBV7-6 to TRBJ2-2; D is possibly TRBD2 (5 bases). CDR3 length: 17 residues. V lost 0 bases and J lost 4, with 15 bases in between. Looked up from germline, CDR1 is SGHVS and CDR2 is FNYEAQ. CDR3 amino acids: CASSLALPLAGTGELFF. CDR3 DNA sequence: TGTGCCAGCAGCTTAGCCCTACCGTTGGCGGGCACCGGGGAGCTGTTTTTT.

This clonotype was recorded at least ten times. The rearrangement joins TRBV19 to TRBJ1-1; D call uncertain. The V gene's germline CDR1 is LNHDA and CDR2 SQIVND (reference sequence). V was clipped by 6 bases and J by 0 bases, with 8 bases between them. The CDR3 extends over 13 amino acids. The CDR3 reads CASRDALNTEAFF. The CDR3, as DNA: TGTGCCAGTAGGGACGCTCTGAACACTGAAGCTTTCTTT.